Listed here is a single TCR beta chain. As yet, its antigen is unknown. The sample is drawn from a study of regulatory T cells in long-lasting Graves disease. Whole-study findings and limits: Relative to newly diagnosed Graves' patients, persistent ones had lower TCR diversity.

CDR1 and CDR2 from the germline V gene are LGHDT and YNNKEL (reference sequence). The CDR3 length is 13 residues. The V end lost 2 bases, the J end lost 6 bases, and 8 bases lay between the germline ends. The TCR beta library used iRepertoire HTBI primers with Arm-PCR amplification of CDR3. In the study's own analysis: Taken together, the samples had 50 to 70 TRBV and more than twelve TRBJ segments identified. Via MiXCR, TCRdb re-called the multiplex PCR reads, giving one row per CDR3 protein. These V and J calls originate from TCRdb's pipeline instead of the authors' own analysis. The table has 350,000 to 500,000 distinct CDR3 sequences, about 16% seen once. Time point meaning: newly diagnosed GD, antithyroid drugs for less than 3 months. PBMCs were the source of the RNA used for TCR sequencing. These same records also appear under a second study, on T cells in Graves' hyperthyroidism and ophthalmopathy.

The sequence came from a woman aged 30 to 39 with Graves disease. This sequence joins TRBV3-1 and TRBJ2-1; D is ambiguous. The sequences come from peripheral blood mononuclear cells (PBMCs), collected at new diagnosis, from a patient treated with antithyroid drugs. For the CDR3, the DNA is TGTGCCAGCAGCCAATCCCTCACCAATGAGCAGTTCTTC. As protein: CASSQSLTNEQFF.